This paragraph covers one T cell receptor (beta chain) sequence. In the source study's methods: Estimation of nucleated cell counts was performed using reference gene primer amplification. Measured with immunoSEQ multiplex PCR; TCRdb has only the in-frame clones, and not every one. That table is the source of V, J and clone size, and D and trimming were worked out from the DNA. Of around 98,000 clones listed, roughly 80% are singletons. The data are from a study of blood T cell repertoires in COVID-19. Overall study: Collection of acute and convalescent COVID-19 samples took place in the United States, Italy and Spain. T cells, B-cell-depleted T cells, or PBMCs provided the cDNA or gDNA that served as material.

Deletions cut 3 bases from V and 4 bases from J, with 4 bases between. The CDR3 contains 11 residues. Germline CDR1 and CDR2: DFQATT and SNEGSKA (reference sequence). Sequencing was done on a sample of peripheral blood. This clonotype was obtained from a man aged 70 or older with active or convalescent COVID-19. The chain couples TRBV20-1 to TRBJ1-5, with D unresolved. The CDR3 sequence is CSASSNQPQHF. In DNA form, the CDR3 reads TGCAGTGCTAGTTCTAATCAGCCCCAGCATTTT.